This paragraph reports one T cell receptor beta chain. Its antigen is still unknown. The input lacks base qualities; no much larger clone sits a single base away. Library method: the immunoSEQ multiplex PCR assay. TCRdb's version of the immuneACCESS table is confined to in-frame rearrangements and falls short of the full clone set. An unresolved V gene accounts for under half of the shortfall where checked; the remainder is of unknown origin. A total of about 59,000 clones appear in this sample, approximately 90% of them only once. The ten largest account for about 2.5% of the sample. Trimming takes 3 bases from V and 0 bases from J, and the germline ends sit 9 bases apart. The CDR3 has 14 amino acids, counting the end cysteine and phenylalanine. The retained sequence is limited to the CDR3, 42 bases, with the frame set at the first base. Per the germline V gene (reference sequence), LNHDA is the CDR1 and SQIVND is the CDR2.

This record comes from a study of T cell changes during pregnancy in multiple sclerosis (dated by TCRdb to about 2019). Describing the broader study: The study looked at changes in the T cell repertoire across pregnancy in women with multiple sclerosis.

The receptor was isolated from a female donor with multiple sclerosis, enrolled in a pregnancy study. The sequence joins TRBV19 to TRBJ2-7; the D segment cannot be called with confidence. The specimen was peripheral blood, collected in the first trimester of pregnancy. The nucleotide sequence reads as follows: TGTGCCAGTAGTATGACTGAGGACTCCTACGAGCAGTACTTC. Its coded protein is CASSMTEDSYEQYF.